Listed below are T cell receptor beta chains from one sample, sequenced in a study of blood T cells in healthy people across ages. TCRdb fed the 5' RACE reads into MiXCR, producing one record per CDR3 protein. The top ten hold approximately 40% of the sample, which has more than 650,000 distinct CDR3 sequences, 50% to 65% seen once. The sample taken for sequencing was blood. These receptors all come from a man aged 80 or over in good health. Both conserved end residues are part of each CDR3. The D gene is left open where the match is weak. Not every row has a clone size; where given, it reads once, few, many or a size class.

NA	NA	TRBV18	TRBJ2-5	TGTGCCAGCACCACCGGGGACTTCGACGAGACCCAGTACTTC	CASTTGDFDETQYF
NA	NA	TRBV12-3/TRBV12-4	TRBJ1-5	TGTGCCAGCAGCTACGGACAAATGCGGCCCCAGCATTTT	CASSYGQMRPQHF
NA	many	TRBV9	TRBJ2-7	TGTGCCAGCAGCGTAGGAGGGGGGGCCCTCTCCTACGAGCAGTACTTC	CASSVGGGALSYEQYF
NA	NA	TRBV28	TRBJ1-4	TGTGCCAGCAGGGGGATGGGGGGCGCGCAGGAAAAACTGTTTTTT	CASRGMGGAQEKLFF
TRBD2	few	TRBV20-1	TRBJ2-3	TGCAGTGCTAGAAGCCTAGCGGGGGAGCACAGATACGCGTATTTT	CSARSLAGEHRYAYF
TRBD1	few	TRBV2	TRBJ1-2	TGTGCCAGCAGCGGGGACAGCACGGGGTATGGCTACACCTTC	CASSGDSTGYGYTF
TRBD2	NA	TRBV6-1	TRBJ2-3	TGTGCCAGCAGTCCCGGGACTAGCCCCAGATACGCGTATTTT	CASSPGTSPRYAYF
NA	NA	TRBV13	TRBJ2-6	TGTGCCAGCAGCTTAGGCAGGACCTCTGGGGCCAACGTCCTGACTTTC	CASSLGRTSGANVLTF
NA	once	TRBV2	TRBJ2-4	TGTGCCAGCAGTGAGGAGGGTGTCAACATTCAGTACTTC	CASSEEGVNIQYF
NA	NA	TRBV6-5	TRBJ2-5	TGTGCCAGCAGATCTACAGGGGAGACCCAGTACTTC	CASRSTGETQYF
NA	many	TRBV20-1	TRBJ2-7	TGCAGTGCTAGTGACAGTAGTCACGTCTACGAGCAGTACTTC	CSASDSSHVYEQYF
TRBD2	once	TRBV5-1	TRBJ2-3	TGCGCCAGCAGAAGGTCGCTAGCGGGATCCACAGATACGCAGTATTTT	CASRRSLAGSTDTQYF
TRBD1	NA	TRBV7-8	TRBJ1-2	TGTGCCAGCAGCTTAAGGGACAGGTTGGGCTATGGCTACACCTTC	CASSLRDRLGYGYTF
NA	few	TRBV7-2	TRBJ2-1	TGTGCCAGCAGCTTACAACCCCTCTTGAGCAATGAGCAGTTCTTC	CASSLQPLLSNEQFF
NA	NA	TRBV15	TRBJ2-5	TGTGCCACCAGCAGAGTCGGGGGAGTGGAGACCCAGTACTTC	CATSRVGGVETQYF
TRBD1	once	TRBV12-3/TRBV12-4	TRBJ1-4	TGTGCCAGCACCCAAACGGGGACAGTTAATGAAAAACTGTTTTTT	CASTQTGTVNEKLFF
NA	NA	TRBV12-3/TRBV12-4	TRBJ2-7	TGTGCCAGCAGTTCCTTCTCAACGGGTCCGGGCGAGCAGTACTTC	CASSSFSTGPGEQYF
NA	NA	TRBV5-6	TRBJ2-7	TGTGCCAGCAGCCCTGACCCCAGGAGGTACAATGAGCAGTACTTC	CASSPDPRRYNEQYF
NA	many	TRBV6-2/TRBV6-3	TRBJ2-7	TGTGCCAGCAGTTACCCGAACTCCTACGAGCAGTACTTC	CASSYPNSYEQYF
TRBD2	few	TRBV2	TRBJ2-5	TGTGCCAGCAGATCCACCGGGGCTAGCGGGAGAGGAGAGACCCAGTACTTC	CASRSTGASGRGETQYF
NA	few	TRBV2	TRBJ2-6	TGTGCCAGCAGTGAAACCACAGGAACAGGGGCCAACGTCCTGACTTTC	CASSETTGTGANVLTF
TRBD2	NA	TRBV4-2	TRBJ2-1	TGTGCCAGCAGCCCAGGTCTCGGGAGACTAGCGGGAACCTCCTCCTACAATGAGCAGTTCTTC	CASSPGLGRLAGTSSYNEQFF
TRBD1	NA	TRBV20-1	TRBJ2-7	TGCAGTGCTTACCTAGGACAGGCCTACGAGCAGTACTTC	CSAYLGQAYEQYF
TRBD2	NA	TRBV2	TRBJ2-3	TGTGCCAGCACGGGAAGACTAGCGGGAGGCAAAGGATACGCGTATTTT	CASTGRLAGGKGYAYF
TRBD1	NA	TRBV5-6	TRBJ2-7	TGTGCCAGCAGCCAGGGACAGGTCAGAGAGCAGTACTTC	CASSQGQVREQYF
TRBD1	NA	TRBV20-1	TRBJ2-5	TGCAGTGCTAGAGATCGATTGAGGGGCAGGGGGCTTAGGGAGACCCAGTACTTC	CSARDRLRGRGLRETQYF
TRBD2	NA	TRBV13	TRBJ2-7	TGTGCCAGCAGCTTAAACGGGAGGACGTCCTACGAGCAGTACTTC	CASSLNGRTSYEQYF
NA	NA	TRBV6-5	TRBJ1-1	TGTGCCAGCCGGGCGGGTCAGAACACTGAAGCTTTCTTT	CASRAGQNTEAFF
NA	NA	TRBV6-5	TRBJ2-3	TGTGCCAGCAAATCCACGGTGGATACGCAGTATTTT	CASKSTVDTQYF
NA	NA	TRBV20-1	TRBJ1-4	TGCAGTGCTAGAGATGGCGGACGGGGGAACGGAAAACTGTTTTTT	CSARDGGRGNGKLFF
NA	NA	TRBV6-5	TRBJ2-5	TGTGCCAGCAGTTACTCCTCTGTTCAAGAGACCCAGTACTTC	CASSYSSVQETQYF
NA	NA	TRBV5-1	TRBJ2-5	TGCGCCAGCAGCTTGCTGGGGGAGCCCAATGAGCAGTACTTC	CASSLLGEPNEQYF
NA	once	TRBV20-1	TRBJ1-1	TGCAGTGCTAGGCAGGACCCGGACACTGAAGCTTTCTTT	CSARQDPDTEAFF
TRBD1	few	TRBV3-1	TRBJ2-5	TGCGCCAGCAGCCAAGGACAGGGGGGAGAGACCCAGTACTTC	CASSQGQGGETQYF
NA	NA	TRBV29-1	TRBJ1-2	TGCAGCGCCTGGGCCGCGACGAAGAACTATGGCTACACCTTC	CSAWAATKNYGYTF
TRBD1	few	TRBV28	TRBJ1-2	TGTGCCAGCACCCCAGGGGGCGGCTACACCTTC	CASTPGGGYTF
NA	few	TRBV20-1	TRBJ2-5	TGCAGTGCTCGGGACAACCAGGGGGAGACCCAGTACTTC	CSARDNQGETQYF
NA	NA	TRBV6-1	TRBJ2-1	TGTGCCAGCAGTAGAGAGGGACCCCAAAGACCCTACAATGAGCAGTTCTTC	CASSREGPQRPYNEQFF
NA	NA	TRBV2	TRBJ1-5	TGTGCCAGCAGTGGTCAGGAGAGCAATCAGCCCCAGCATTTT	CASSGQESNQPQHF
NA	NA	TRBV7-9	TRBJ2-1	TGTGCCAGCAGTCCACTTCAGTACAATGAGCAGTTCTTC	CASSPLQYNEQFF
NA	few	TRBV29-1	TRBJ2-7	TGCAGCGTTGAGGGAACGGGGGACAGCTCCTACGAGCAGTACTTC	CSVEGTGDSSYEQYF
NA	NA	TRBV2	TRBJ2-7	TGTGCCAGCAGGGAGGGCCCCTACGAGCAGTACTTC	CASREGPYEQYF
NA	few	TRBV18	TRBJ1-6	TGTGCCAGCTCACCGGGCCAATTTCCCTCCCCCCTCCACTTT	CASSPGQFPSPLHF
NA	NA	TRBV10-2	TRBJ2-1	TGCGCCAGCAGTGAGTCACAGGCGGGCTACAATGAGCAGTTCTTC	CASSESQAGYNEQFF
TRBD1	few	TRBV4-1	TRBJ2-7	TGCGCCAGCAGCCAAGGAGGACAGGTCCGTTACGAGCAGTACTTC	CASSQGGQVRYEQYF
TRBD2	once	TRBV20-1	TRBJ2-1	TGCAGTGCTAGAGTCCCGTTAGGTAGCGGGTCCTCCTACAATGAGCAGTTCTTC	CSARVPLGSGSSYNEQFF
NA	few	TRBV10-3	TRBJ2-1	TGTGCCATCAGTGTTCAAAAAAATGAGCAGTTCTTC	CAISVQKNEQFF
NA	few	TRBV2	TRBJ2-1	TGTGCCAGCAGGCCGGGACTCACCTACAATGAGCAGTTCTTC	CASRPGLTYNEQFF
NA	NA	TRBV12-3/TRBV12-4	TRBJ2-5	TGTGCCAGCGGGGGGATGAAACACACGAAGACCCAGTACTTC	CASGGMKHTKTQYF
NA	NA	TRBV29-1	TRBJ2-7	TGCAGCGCGTCCCTAGCCCGCGGAACGGACGAGCAGTACTTC	CSASLARGTDEQYF
TRBD2	NA	TRBV29-1	TRBJ2-1	TGCAGCGTTGAAGATCTGACTAGCGGGAGTCCCTCCTACAATGAGCAGTTCTTC	CSVEDLTSGSPSYNEQFF
NA	few	TRBV6-6	TRBJ2-7	TGTGCCAGCAGTTACGCCCACTCCTACGAGCAGTACTTC	CASSYAHSYEQYF
NA	few	TRBV2	TRBJ2-5	TGTGCCAGCAGATTCTTAGGACCCGAGACCCAGTACTTC	CASRFLGPETQYF
NA	NA	TRBV3-1	TRBJ2-7	TGTGCCAGCAGCCTCAAAGGGGGAGGCCTTTACGAGCAGTACTTC	CASSLKGGGLYEQYF
TRBD2	NA	TRBV6-4	TRBJ2-1	TGTGCCAGCAGTGCGGAAGCGGGACGAAACAATGAGCAGTTCTTC	CASSAEAGRNNEQFF
NA	NA	TRBV10-3	TRBJ1-2	TGTGCCATCAGTGAGTCCTCGGGGATTTTTGACTATGGCTACACCTTC	CAISESSGIFDYGYTF
NA	NA	TRBV4-1	TRBJ2-1	TGCGCCAGCAGCCAGGATAGGCTAAACAGGGAGCAGTTCTTC	CASSQDRLNREQFF